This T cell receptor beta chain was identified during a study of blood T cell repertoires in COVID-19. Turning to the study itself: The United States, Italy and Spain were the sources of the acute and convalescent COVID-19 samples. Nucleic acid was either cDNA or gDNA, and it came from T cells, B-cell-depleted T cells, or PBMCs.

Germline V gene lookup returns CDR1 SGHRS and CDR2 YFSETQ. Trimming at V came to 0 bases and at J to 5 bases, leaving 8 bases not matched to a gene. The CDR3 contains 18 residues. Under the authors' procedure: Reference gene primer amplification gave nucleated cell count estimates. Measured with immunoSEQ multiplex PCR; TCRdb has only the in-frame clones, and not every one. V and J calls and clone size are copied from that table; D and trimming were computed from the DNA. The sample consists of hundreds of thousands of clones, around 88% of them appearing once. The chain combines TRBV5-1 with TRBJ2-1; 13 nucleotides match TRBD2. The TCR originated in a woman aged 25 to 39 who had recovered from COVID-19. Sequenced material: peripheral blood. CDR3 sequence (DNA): TGCGCCAGCAGCTTGGAGGGGCTAGGACTAGCGGGGGACAATGAGCAGTTCTTC. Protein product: CASSLEGLGLAGDNEQFF.